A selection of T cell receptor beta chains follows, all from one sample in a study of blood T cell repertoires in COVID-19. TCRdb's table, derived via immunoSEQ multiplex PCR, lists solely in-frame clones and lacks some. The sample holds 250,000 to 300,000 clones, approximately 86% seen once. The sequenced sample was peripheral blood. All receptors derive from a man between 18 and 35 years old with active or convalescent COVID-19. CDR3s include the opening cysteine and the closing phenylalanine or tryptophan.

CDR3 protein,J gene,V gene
CASSLGGGPTDTQYF,TRBJ2-3,TRBV7-6
CASSLSGGYEQYF,TRBJ2-7,TRBV5-1
CASSRDRGISYEQYF,TRBJ2-7,TRBV6-6
CASNRGSTSYEQYF,TRBJ2-7,TRBV30
CASSYDGSGSPLHF,TRBJ1-6,TRBV5-1
CASSLKDRADYGYTF,TRBJ1-2,TRBV5-4
CSVEGTSGRSETQYF,TRBJ2-5,TRBV29-1
CASSFTSGMNEQFF,TRBJ2-1,TRBV5-4
CASSLWVTTGLGGYTF,TRBJ1-2,TRBV5-6
CASSPAGSTPLHF,TRBJ1-6,TRBV6-5
CASSLWAGGITEAFF,TRBJ1-1,TRBV5-6
CASSGLAEAQYF,TRBJ2-5,TRBV19
CASSQEWRGGETQYF,TRBJ2-5,TRBV23-1
CAWEANRGEHGYTF,TRBJ1-2,TRBV30
CASWRTAGDTDTQYF,TRBJ2-3,TRBV6-5
CASSLDSNLNSYGYTF,TRBJ1-2,TRBV5-1
CASRITRQGVETQYF,TRBJ2-5,TRBV2
CASRFPRTSGEETQYF,TRBJ2-5,TRBV12-2
CASSLATGVNEKLFF,TRBJ1-4,TRBV5-1
CASSQVLLAGGETQYF,TRBJ2-5,TRBV3-1/TRBV3-2
CASRDRGAGNTIYF,TRBJ1-3,TRBV3-1/TRBV3-2
CASSAKGGAETGELFF,TRBJ2-2,TRBV7-3
CASSPQEDSLFEYGYTF,TRBJ1-2,TRBV4-3
CASSLGQGGPQETQYF,TRBJ2-5,TRBV5-1
CASKVQGSYNEQFF,TRBJ2-1,TRBV11-3
CASSQVLDSQETQYF,TRBJ2-5,TRBV3-1/TRBV3-2
CASSRPQGSNEKLFF,TRBJ1-4,TRBV19
CASSEPVNEKLFF,TRBJ1-4,TRBV6-1
CASSLALSGGNQETQYF,TRBJ2-5,TRBV5-6
CASSYSLLADLYEQYF,TRBJ2-7,TRBV6-5
CASLETSGSYEQYF,TRBJ2-7,TRBV2
CASSLKDRDSPLHF,TRBJ1-6,TRBV7-6
CAGRDRGMQPQHF,TRBJ1-5,TRBV23-1
CASSRGRFHGYTF,TRBJ1-2,TRBV6-5
CASSYSMSSETYEQYF,TRBJ2-7,TRBV6-5
CASSPGGGLHNEQFF,TRBJ2-1,TRBV27
CASSHTSSFDEQFF,TRBJ2-1,TRBV4-3
CASSNFDSLYNSPLHF,TRBJ1-6,TRBV27
CASSQDRGITEAFF,TRBJ1-1,TRBV4-3
CASSLMDIYNEQFF,TRBJ2-1,TRBV11-2
CASQMTGDSSGELFF,TRBJ2-2,TRBV5-1
CASSQRTDTQSTDTQYF,TRBJ2-3,TRBV4-1
CASTVWPTSGRTTDTQYF,TRBJ2-3,TRBV7-8
CASSQVWDRVSSSNQPQHF,TRBJ1-5,TRBV4-1
CASSWRILEGYTF,TRBJ1-2,TRBV7-2
CASRGGGTGNQPQHF,TRBJ1-5,TRBV21-1
CASSPTDANTGELFF,TRBJ2-2,TRBV11-3
CASLDGRSSYEQYF,TRBJ2-7,TRBV28
CASASNSASPLHF,TRBJ1-6,TRBV12-5
CASSLGDAGAEAFF,TRBJ1-1,TRBV5-1